Presented here are 15 T cell receptor beta chains from one specimen sequenced in a study of control samples from healthy donors and cancer patients. TCRdb's copy holds only in-frame clones and misses some; the assay was immunoSEQ multiplex PCR. Here the sample spans 110,000 to 150,000 clones, around 94% being singletons. Sequencing was done on a sample of PBMCs. These receptor sequences come from a man aged 55 to 70 with colorectal cancer.

The V and J genes are TRBV28 and TRBJ1-1; the D is unclear. The CDR3 consists of 16 residues. Germline V gives CDR1 MDHEN, CDR2 SYDVKM. V was clipped by 7 bases and J by 1 base, with 19 bases between them. The CDR3 DNA reads TGTGCCAGCACTCTGAGCACGGCAACGGGGAACACTGAAGCTTTCTTT. Translated: CASTLSTATGNTEAFF.

The J gene is TRBJ2-3, the V gene TRBV6-2 or TRBV6-3; 8 bases line up with TRBD2. After removal of 2 bases from V and 2 bases from J, the junction contained 6 bases not matched to a gene. The CDR3 extends over 16 amino acids. Looked up from germline, CDR1 is MNHEY and CDR2 is SVGEGT. Here the CDR3 DNA reads TGTGCCAGCAGTTACCTCGCGGGGGGCTACACAGATACGCAGTATTTT. Translated: CASSYLAGGYTDTQYF.

The chain joins TRBV3-1 (or the pseudogene TRBV3-2) to TRBJ1-1; D is unclear. Deletions cut 0 bases from V and 0 bases from J, with 8 bases between. Germline lookup yields CDR1 LGHDT and CDR2 YNNKEL (reference sequence). CDR3 length equals 15 residues. In DNA form, the CDR3 reads TGTGCCAGCAGCCAAGAACCTCAGATGAACACTGAAGCTTTCTTT. Protein sequence: CASSQEPQMNTEAFF.

The chain is built from TRBV12-3 or TRBV12-4 and TRBJ1-2; D may be TRBD1 (5 bases). Trimming took 5 bases from V and 4 from J, leaving 11 bases between them. The CDR3 covers 13 residues. CDR3 nucleotides: TGTGCCAGCAGTCCACCCGGGACCTATGGCTACACCTTC. Amino acid sequence: CASSPPGTYGYTF.

This rearrangement joins TRBV28 to TRBJ2-4; 9 nucleotides match TRBD1. Unmatched junction bases numbered 1, after V lost 1 base and J lost 3 bases. The length of the CDR3 is 15 residues. Germline CDR1 reads MDHEN; CDR2 reads SYDVKM. CDR3 DNA sequence: TGTGCCAGCAGTTTATCGGGACAGGGCAAAAACATTCAGTACTTC. This translates into CASSLSGQGKNIQYF.

The rearrangement joins TRBV18 to TRBJ1-1; 11 nucleotides line up with TRBD1. CDR1 is KGHSH and CDR2 is LQKENI in the germline V gene. J gave up 3 bases and V 6 bases, and 6 bases lay outside the gene matches. This CDR3 is 15 amino acids long. CDR3 residues: CASSKDRGLDTEAFF. In nucleotides, the CDR3 is TGTGCCAGCTCGAAGGACAGGGGGCTAGACACTGAAGCTTTCTTT.

This chain joins TRBV28 and TRBJ1-5, with TRBD1 matching over 7 bases. V lost 4 bases and J lost 6; bases outside the gene matches: 6. The CDR3 has 14 amino acids. Germline lookup yields CDR1 MDHEN and CDR2 SYDVKM. CDR3 bases: TGTGCCAGCAGTTCTACAGGGGCAGCTCAGCCCCAGCATTTT. Protein sequence: CASSSTGAAQPQHF.

The V gene is TRBV18, the J gene TRBJ2-7, with D perhaps TRBD1 (6 bases). Germline lookup yields CDR1 KGHSH and CDR2 LQKENI. The length of the CDR3 is 16 residues. V lost 2 bases and J lost 2, with 16 bases in between. The CDR3 nucleotides read TGTGCCAGCTCACCAAACCCGGGACAACGAGCCTACGAGCAGTACTTC. This codes for CASSPNPGQRAYEQYF. Complete variable domain (other parts from reference TRBV18 and TRBJ2-7): NAGVMQNPRHLVRRRGQEARLRCSPMKGHSHVYWYRQLPEEGLKFMVYLQKENIIDESGMPKERFSAEFPKEGPSILRIQQVVRGDSAAYFCASSPNPGQRAYEQYFGPGTRLTVT.

The chain carries TRBV19 and TRBJ1-2; possible D gene TRBD1, 5 bases. CDR3 size: 12 residues. Germline assignment: CDR1 LNHDA and CDR2 SQIVND (reference sequence). V lost 7 bases and J 5 bases, leaving 11 bases between the germline ends. This CDR3 is CASTDSDYGYTF. DNA for the CDR3: TGTGCCAGTACAGACAGCGATTATGGCTACACCTTC.

This chain joins TRBV28 and TRBJ2-7, with D unresolved. Germline loops: CDR1 MDHEN, CDR2 SYDVKM. Trimming cost V 5 bases and J 5 bases, with 10 bases left between them. The CDR3 loop spans 12 amino acids. CDR3 residues: CASSALPDEQYF. The CDR3 DNA sequence: TGTGCCAGCAGTGCACTCCCCGACGAGCAGTACTTC.

In the case of this clone: The germline gene is not matched at one end of the junction; a read error may be the cause. The gene calls are TRBV14 and TRBJ2-3; TRBD1 or TRBD2 may be the D gene (6 bases each). The CDR3 covers 13 residues. CDR1 is SGHDN and CDR2 is FVKESK in the germline V gene. The CDR3, as DNA: TGTGCCAGCAGCCAACGGGTCATAGGGGGGATTGTTTTT. Translating it yields CASSQRVIGGIVF.

This chain links TRBV6-5 with TRBJ2-1, with 10 bases fitting TRBD1. The CDR3 is 14 amino acids. J gave up 3 bases and V 7 bases, and 3 bases lay outside the gene matches. Germline CDR1 reads MNHEY; CDR2 reads SVGAGI. This CDR3 reads CASNGDRGYNEQFF. The DNA of the CDR3 is TGTGCCAGCAACGGGGACAGGGGCTACAATGAGCAGTTCTTC.

The gene calls are TRBV4-1 and TRBJ1-2, with a weak D call TRBD1 (5 bases). V shed 7 bases and J shed 4 bases, with 22 bases lying between them. The germline CDR1 and CDR2 sequences are MGHRA and YSYEKL. This CDR3 is built from 16 residues. The CDR3 DNA reads TGCGCCAGCACCACCCAAGCCGTTCAGGGTGGCTATGGCTACACCTTC. Protein sequence: CASTTQAVQGGYGYTF.

This sequence joins TRBV4-1 and TRBJ2-3; D assignment may be TRBD1 or TRBD2 (5 bases each). V was clipped by 1 base and J by 1 base, with 9 bases between them. CDR3 length: 15 amino acids. Germline V lookup: CDR1 MGHRA, CDR2 YSYEKL. CDR3 DNA sequence: TGCGCCAGCAGCCAAGCGGGGCAAGGCACAGATACGCAGTATTTT. This encodes CASSQAGQGTDTQYF.

The chain links TRBV25-1 to TRBJ1-1, with 8 positions matching TRBD1. Trimming removed 5 bases from V and 7 bases from J; junction bases left unmatched: 12. The CDR3 loop spans 15 amino acids. Germline values: CDR1 MGHDK, CDR2 SYGVNS. This CDR3 reads CASSPSGTGLGEAFF. The CDR3 DNA sequence: TGTGCCAGCAGTCCCTCCGGGACAGGCTTGGGTGAAGCTTTCTTT. Full variable domain (rest looked up from reference TRBV25-1 and TRBJ1-1): EADIYQTPRYLVIGTGKKITLECSQTMGHDKMYWYQQDPGMELHLIHYSYGVNSTEKGDLSSESTVSRIRTEHFPLTLESARPSHTSQYLCASSPSGTGLGEAFFGQGTRLTVV.